This T cell receptor beta chain is from a study of technical replicates of blood from a few donors. Libraries were prepared by immunoSEQ multiplex PCR; TCRdb keeps only in-frame clonotypes and omits some of them. The table shows around 29,000 clones, with more than 90% occurring only once. V shed 1 base and J 5 bases; nucleotides not matched to a gene: 2. Germline V gene sequence: CDR1 LGHNA, CDR2 YNFKEQ. This CDR3 contains 15 residues. The sample comprised PBMCs. The TCR sequence derives from a human donor in good health. Some clones in this sample may be carry-over from other donors' samples. The chain carries TRBV4-2 and TRBJ2-2; 9 positions match TRBD2. CDR3 sequence: CASSQASGGTGELFF. The CDR3 DNA reads TGTGCCAGCAGCCAAGCCAGCGGGGGGACCGGGGAGCTGTTTTTT.